Listed below are T cell receptor beta chains from one sample, sequenced in a study of shared clonotypes between healthy human individuals. Here immunoSEQ multiplex PCR was the method, and the copy in TCRdb shows in-frame clones only, minus some. The sample shows some 1 million clones, roughly 70% of them seen only once. The material sequenced was memory CD4+ T cells sorted from blood. The receptors come from a man younger than 35 in good health. Each CDR3 is given with its conserved first and last residue. A D gene is named only where the DNA matches it firmly.

v_gene	d_gene	j_gene	CDR3aa
TRBV11-2	NA	TRBJ1-3	CASSLGQGDANTIYF
TRBV7-6	NA	TRBJ1-1	CASSSVGYTEAFF
TRBV2	NA	TRBJ1-4	CASSDPRTWGSGNEKLFF
TRBV4-2	NA	TRBJ2-4	CASSQTATKNIQYF
TRBV5-1	TRBD2	TRBJ2-1	CASSLLASGINEQFF
TRBV6-5	NA	TRBJ1-1	CASRTHGTEAFF
TRBV10-1	NA	TRBJ1-1	CASSAQGAGTEAFF
TRBV18	TRBD1	TRBJ2-5	CASSPRDSPETQYF
TRBV5-6	NA	TRBJ2-3	CASHDAGADTQYF
TRBV9	NA	TRBJ2-7	CASSVEEGYYEQYF
TRBV28	NA	TRBJ1-2	CASGGSGYGYTF
TRBV30	TRBD2	TRBJ2-7	CAWSAGTSGRVKPHEQYF
TRBV4-1	NA	TRBJ2-7	CASSQGAGVINEQYF
TRBV5-1	NA	TRBJ2-5	CASSRGYQETQYF
TRBV9	NA	TRBJ2-1	CASSVRGANEQFF
TRBV18	NA	TRBJ1-5	CASSPESSNQPQHF
TRBV18	NA	TRBJ1-5	CASSSTGGNQPQHF
TRBV6-1	NA	NA	CASSEGFYEQYF
TRBV18	NA	TRBJ1-5	CASSSQINSNQPQHF
TRBV27	TRBD1	TRBJ1-5	CASRQGTGGNQPQHF
TRBV11-2	NA	TRBJ2-5	CASSPWIAETQYF
TRBV30	NA	TRBJ1-2	CAWSWFDYGYTF
TRBV9	TRBD2	TRBJ2-1	CASDQSGRPYNEQFF
TRBV5-1	NA	TRBJ1-1	CASSLEQRGTEAFF
TRBV5-6	TRBD2	TRBJ2-5	CASRGLAGGGETQYF
TRBV19	NA	TRBJ1-5	CASSTAGTVYSNQPQHF
TRBV7-3	NA	TRBJ2-3	CASSLRRGRTDTQYF
TRBV10-3	TRBD2	TRBJ2-3	CAISGIAGVFTDTQYF
TRBV18	NA	TRBJ1-5	CASSPYAGDQPQHF
TRBV30	NA	TRBJ2-5	CAWGVGDPQGETQYF
TRBV6-5	TRBD2	TRBJ2-5	CASSASGGRLQYF
TRBV19	TRBD1	TRBJ1-1	CASSPVGTGVLNTEAFF
TRBV10-3	TRBD1	TRBJ1-2	CATAPGTGDHGYTF
TRBV7-8	NA	TRBJ2-3	CASKLDAQYF
TRBV6-1	TRBD1	TRBJ1-6	CASSGGQYNSPLHF
TRBV28	NA	TRBJ2-1	CASSPGPPGEQFF
TRBV19	NA	TRBJ2-3	CASSIGNPADTQYF
TRBV7-2	NA	TRBJ2-7	CASSPELGPYEQYF
TRBV6-7	NA	TRBJ2-7	CASTPGGYSYEQYF
TRBV6-1	TRBD1	TRBJ1-5	CASSEQDRGVQPQHF
TRBV18	TRBD2	TRBJ2-7	CASSPSGSNHEQYF
TRBV28	NA	TRBJ1-2	CASSWGVGAAGYTF
TRBV13	NA	TRBJ1-1	CASSMGHLNTEAFF
TRBV5-4	NA	TRBJ2-5	CASSGSGGETQYF
TRBV25-1	NA	TRBJ2-1	CASRPSEGGGPNNEQFF
TRBV6-1	NA	TRBJ1-1	CASSEMTGNTEAFF
TRBV9	NA	TRBJ1-6	CASSLDVYNSPLHF